The next 26 T cell receptor beta chains were all read from a single sample in a study of PD-L1 blockade in urothelial cancer. Time point given: peripheral blood 6 weeks after treatment start. Here immunoSEQ multiplex PCR was the method, and the copy in TCRdb shows in-frame clones only, minus some. This sample has 100,000 to 150,000 clones; roughly 82% occur once, and the top ten carry roughly 2.3%. The sequencing here drew on PBMCs, taken around atezolizumab (anti-PD-L1) treatment. The receptors were sampled from a man aged 45-65 years with urothelial cancer.

The chain has TRBV9 and TRBJ1-3, with no clear D. The CDR3 consists of 15 residues. Trimming removed 4 bases at V and 2 bases at J, with 13 bases between. Germline lookup yields CDR1 SGDLS and CDR2 YYNGEE. The CDR3 here is CASSPTPGAGNTIYF. The CDR3 nucleotides read TGTGCCAGCAGCCCCACCCCTGGAGCTGGAAACACCATATATTTT.

The rearrangement uses TRBV7-3 and TRBJ1-1, with TRBD1 matching over 9 bases. This CDR3 is 14 amino acids long. The V gene end was trimmed by 3 bases and the J gene end by 6 bases; junction bases not matched to a gene: 5. CDR1 and CDR2 (germline): SGHTA, FQGTGA. CDR3 nucleotide sequence: TGTGCCAGCAGCTTTTCCGACAGGGGGGCTGAAGCTTTCTTT. Its protein product is CASSFSDRGAEAFF.

The chain uses TRBV9 and TRBJ1-2; possibly TRBD1 for D (6 bases). V was shortened by 0 bases and J by 8 bases, with 17 bases between the two germline ends. Germline V gene sequence: CDR1 SGDLS, CDR2 YYNGEE. The CDR3 totals 15 residues. The CDR3 DNA sequence: TGTGCCAGCAGCGTAGCCCAGACAGGTCTGGAGGGCTACACCTTC. Its protein product is CASSVAQTGLEGYTF.

The genes are TRBV5-1 and TRBJ2-1, with 10 nucleotides matching TRBD2. With V trimmed by 3 bases and J by 5 bases, 5 bases remained unmatched. The germline V gene has CDR1 SGHRS and CDR2 YFSETQ. The CDR3 spans 15 residues. The CDR3 nucleotides are TGCGCCAGCAGCTCCTCAGCGGGAGGGAACAATGAGCAGTTCTTC. It is translated as CASSSSAGGNNEQFF.

The chain combines TRBV28 with TRBJ2-7; 7 nucleotides line up with TRBD1. V shed 3 bases, J shed 2 bases, and the junction held 4 bases outside the gene matches. CDR3 size: 14 residues. Germline V lookup: CDR1 MDHEN, CDR2 SYDVKM. This CDR3 reads CASSFPGTAYEQYF. The CDR3 bases are TGTGCCAGCAGTTTCCCCGGGACAGCCTACGAGCAGTACTTC. Supplemented by reference TRBV28 and TRBJ2-7, the full variable domain reads DVKVTQSSRYLVKRTGEKVFLECVQDMDHENMFWYRQDPGLGLRLIYFSYDVKMKEKGDIPEGYSVSREKKERFSLILESASTNQTSMYLCASSFPGTAYEQYFGPGTRLTVT.

The chain carries TRBV7-3 and TRBJ2-1; TRBD2 matches 7 bases. The ends lost 1 base at V and 5 bases at J; junction bases unmatched: 8. Germline V gene data show CDR1 as SGHTA and CDR2 as FQGTGA. The CDR3 spans 16 residues. CDR3 in amino acids: CASSLKPSGQNNEQFF. In DNA, the CDR3 is TGTGCCAGCAGCTTAAAGCCTAGCGGACAAAACAATGAGCAGTTCTTC.

The chain links TRBV7-3 to TRBJ2-5; possibly TRBD2 for D (6 bases). There are 13 residues in the CDR3. Trimming shortened V by 5 bases and J by 4 bases, and 11 bases separated the two germline ends. Germline lookup yields CDR1 SGHTA and CDR2 FQGTGA. The CDR3 coding sequence is TGTGCCAGCAGCGAAGGGACTCTAGAGACCCAGTACTTC. This translates into CASSEGTLETQYF. Full variable domain (rest looked up from reference TRBV7-3 and TRBJ2-5): GAGVSQTPSNKVTEKGKYVELRCDPISGHTALYWYRQSLGQGPEFLIYFQGTGAADDSGLPNDRFFAVRPEGSVSTLKIQRTERGDSAVYLCASSEGTLETQYFGPGTRLLVL.

The chain employs TRBV5-4 and TRBJ1-1, with D possibly TRBD1 on 6 matching bases. Looked up from germline, CDR1 is SGHNT and CDR2 is YYREEE (reference sequence). This CDR3 contains 15 residues. The V end lost 4 bases, the J end lost 3 bases, and 16 bases lay between the germline ends. CDR3 amino acids: CASSVSTGRDTEAFF. Here the CDR3 DNA reads TGTGCCAGCAGCGTTAGTACAGGGAGGGACACTGAAGCTTTCTTT.

The rearrangement joins TRBV28 to TRBJ1-1; 8 nucleotides agree with TRBD1. The CDR3 contains 15 residues. Per germline, CDR1 MDHEN and CDR2 SYDVKM. V gave up 2 bases and J gave up 10 bases; unmatched junction bases: 12. The CDR3 loop is CASSLQNPQGAGAFF. CDR3 DNA sequence: TGTGCCAGCAGTTTACAGAATCCTCAGGGGGCCGGAGCTTTCTTT.

The chain combines TRBV11-2 with TRBJ2-2, with 7 bases lining up with TRBD1. Trimming cost V 5 bases and J 6 bases; bases outside gene matches: 6. The CDR3 is 14 amino acids. CDR1 is SGHAT and CDR2 is FQNNGV in the germline V gene. DNA of the CDR3: TGTGCCAGCAGCCACGGGCAGGGGGCCGGGGAGCTGTTTTTT. Amino acid sequence: CASSHGQGAGELFF.

As regards this clone: The junction shows a germline mismatch at one end, possibly a read error. The V and J genes are TRBV5-1 and TRBJ2-7; 7 bases match TRBD1. Germline assignment: CDR1 SGHRS and CDR2 YFSETQ. The CDR3 extends over 15 amino acids. CDR3: CASSLGTASSYEQYF. The CDR3 DNA is TGCGCCAGCAGTTTGGGGACAGCTAGCTCCTACGAGCAGTACTTC. Looking up the rest from reference TRBV5-1 and TRBJ2-7 gives the full variable domain: KAGVTQTPRYLIKTRGQQVTLSCSPISGHRSVSWYQQTPGQGLQFLFEYFSETQRNKGNFPGRFSGRQFSNSRSEMNVSTLELGDSALYLCASSLGTASSYEQYFGPGTRLTVT.

This clone occurred many times. As DNA, the CDR3 is TGTGCCAGCAGCTCGAAACTAGCGTTCAGCTCCTACGAGCAGTACTTC. The encoded protein is CASSSKLAFSSYEQYF. The chain is built from TRBV11-2 and TRBJ2-7, with TRBD2 matching over 7 bases. The CDR3 runs 16 residues. V shed 4 bases, J shed 0 bases, and the junction held 9 bases outside the gene matches. Per germline, CDR1 SGHAT and CDR2 FQNNGV.

This rearrangement joins TRBV27 to TRBJ2-1; D gene ambiguous. Trimming removed 5 bases at V and 4 bases at J, with 12 bases between. The CDR3 contains 14 residues. Germline V CDR1 and CDR2: MNHEY, SMNVEV (reference sequence). CDR3 amino acids: CASSPHIRYNEQFF. The DNA for the CDR3 is TGTGCCAGCAGTCCTCACATCCGATACAATGAGCAGTTCTTC.

The V call is TRBV5-1, the J call TRBJ2-5; possible D gene TRBD2, 5 bases. CDR1 is SGHRS, CDR2 YFSETQ, per germline. Trimming cost V 0 bases and J 5 bases, with 14 bases left between them. This CDR3 region has 15 residues. The CDR3: CASSLDRGFVETQYF. The CDR3 DNA sequence: TGCGCCAGCAGCTTGGATCGGGGTTTCGTTGAGACCCAGTACTTC.

This clone was counted a few times. The chain is built from TRBV18 and TRBJ2-1; TRBD2 aligns across 10 bases. CDR3 length: 15 residues. The germline CDR1 and CDR2 sequences are KGHSH and LQKENI. V lost 3 bases and J lost 9; bases outside the gene matches: 8. CDR3 nucleotide sequence: TGTGCCAGCTCACCCCGTCCTAGCGGGAGTGGTGAGCAGTTCTTC. As protein: CASSPRPSGSGEQFF.

This clone is classed as medium-sized. This chain joins TRBV11-2 and TRBJ1-2; TRBD1 aligns across 7 bases. This CDR3 has 13 amino acids. Germline V lookup: CDR1 SGHAT, CDR2 FQNNGV. V was pared by 6 bases and J by 4 bases, with 5 bases of the junction left unmatched. CDR3 protein: CASRRQGSYGYTF. In DNA form, the CDR3 reads TGTGCCAGCAGACGACAGGGAAGCTATGGCTACACCTTC.

This clone was counted a single time. The gene calls are TRBV4-2 and TRBJ2-7, with TRBD2 matching over 15 bases. This CDR3 has 15 amino acids. Germline CDR1 and CDR2: LGHNA and YNFKEQ. V dropped 2 bases and J dropped 7; count of bases not matched to a gene: 3. CDR3 amino acids: CASSQTGTSGREQYF. CDR3 bases: TGTGCCAGCAGCCAAACCGGGACTAGCGGGAGGGAGCAGTACTTC.

The rearrangement links TRBV7-5 to TRBJ2-3; the D call in the table, TRBD1, was not verified against the DNA. TRBV7-5 corresponds to a pseudogene. The CDR3 extends over 15 amino acids. The CDR3 protein is CARSTEQGRPDTQYF. The CDR3 nucleotides are TGTGCCAGAAGCACTGAACAGGGTAGACCAGATACGCAGTATTTT.

The chain combines TRBV7-3 with TRBJ2-5; perhaps TRBD2 as D (5 bases). Germline V CDR1 and CDR2: SGHTA, FQGTGA. The CDR3 is 8 residues long. CDR3 protein: CGGETQYF. In nucleotides, the CDR3 is TGTGGAGGGGAGACCCAGTACTTC. Using reference TRBV7-3 and TRBJ2-5 for the parts outside the CDR3, the full variable domain is GAGVSQTPSNKVTEKGKYVELRCDPISGHTALYWYRQSLGQGPEFLIYFQGTGAADDSGLPNDRFFAVRPEGSVSTLKIQRTERGDSAVYLCGGETQYFGPGTRLLVL.

This clone was counted only a few times. The chain is built from TRBV29-1 and TRBJ2-4, with 9 bases fitting TRBD2. The CDR3 loop spans 16 amino acids. In germline, CDR1 is SQVTM, CDR2 ANQGSEA. V shed 0 bases and J 3 bases; nucleotides not matched to a gene: 6. The CDR3 bases are TGCAGCGTTGAAGATCGGGCTAGCGGGAACAAAAACATTCAGTACTTC. It specifies CSVEDRASGNKNIQYF.

This clone was counted once. The genes are TRBV7-2 and TRBJ2-2, with a tentative D call TRBD1 (6 bases). This CDR3 comprises 16 residues. Germline values: CDR1 SGHTA, CDR2 FQGNSA. V was pared by 7 bases and J by 0 bases, with 15 bases between. The DNA for the CDR3 is TGTGCCAGCACCGCCCAAGGACAGACGAACACCGGGGAGCTGTTTTTT. Its protein is CASTAQGQTNTGELFF.

This rearrangement joins TRBV6-5 to TRBJ2-2, with D uncertain. Germline V lookup: CDR1 MNHEY, CDR2 SVGAGI. Between the trimmed V and J ends, which lost 8 bases and 7 bases, there was a span of 14 bases. This CDR3 is 13 amino acids long. CDR3: CASEDGRLGELFF. DNA of the CDR3: TGTGCCAGCGAGGATGGCCGACTCGGGGAGCTGTTTTTT.

This clone was seen once. V and J are TRBV6-1 and TRBJ2-1; the match to TRBD2 covers 7 bases. V trimming: 7 bases; J trimming: 9 bases; junction bases outside the gene matches: 12. This CDR3 comprises 14 residues. Germline assignment: CDR1 MNHNS and CDR2 SASEGT. For the CDR3, the DNA is TGTGCCAGCACCGAGATCCCGGGAGGTGGTGAGCAGTTCTTC. This codes for CASTEIPGGGEQFF.

The chain links TRBV30 to TRBJ2-7, with D possibly matching TRBD2 (6 bases). The CDR3 extends over 12 amino acids. Germline CDR1 and CDR2: GTSNPN and SVGIG (reference sequence). The V end was cut by 4 bases, the J end by 6 bases, with 13 bases between. CDR3 DNA: TGTGCCTGGAAATTTTTGGGGGGCGAGCAGTACTTC. Residues: CAWKFLGGEQYF.

CDR3: CASLGQGGNAFF. CDR3 coding DNA: TGTGCCAGCCTCGGACAGGGCGGGAATGCTTTCTTT. The chain links TRBV27 to TRBJ1-1, with TRBD1 identical over 8 bases. Germline values: CDR1 MNHEY, CDR2 SMNVEV (reference sequence). This CDR3 spans 12 amino acids. The ends lost 8 bases at V and 11 bases at J; junction bases unmatched: 10.

This sequence joins TRBV19 and TRBJ1-1, with 8 bases that match TRBD1. In germline, CDR1 is LNHDA, CDR2 SQIVND (reference sequence). The CDR3 spans 15 residues. J gave up 4 bases and V 1 base, and 5 bases lay outside the gene matches. The CDR3 DNA reads TGTGCCAGTAGTATAGTGAAACAGGGGGGCACTGAAGCTTTCTTT. Its translation: CASSIVKQGGTEAFF.